This T cell receptor (beta chain) was captured in a study of healthy donors' naive CD4 and CD8 T cells. Whole-study findings and limits: Negatively charged CDR3s marked CD8+ lineage; positively charged CDR3s marked CD4+ lineage.

TCR libraries were built from approximately 0.55 ug of total RNA by linear amplification. TCRdb itself ran the reads through MiXCR, one entry per CDR3 protein. The table shows about 200,000 distinct CDR3 sequences, with 65% to 75% occurring only once. Per germline, CDR1 SQVTM and CDR2 ANQGSEA. V was trimmed by 2 bases and J by 0 bases, leaving 11 bases between them. The CDR3 is 15 residues long. As for this clonotype: What it recognizes is unknown.

The TCR was taken from a pool of human donors in good health; the sample pools cells from several healthy donors. The chain uses TRBV29-1 and TRBJ2-1; D call uncertain. Sequences were obtained from naive CD4+ and CD8+ T cells sorted from blood, pooled from several donors. The CDR3 DNA reads TGCAGCGTTGAATCGTTAGGTAGCTCCTACAATGAGCAGTTCTTC. This translates into CSVESLGSSYNEQFF.